Below are 24 T cell receptor beta chains sequenced from a single sample in a study of breast tumors, draining lymph nodes, adjacent tissues. Samples came from axillary lymph nodes draining the breast cancer. TCRdb recomputed calls from the multiplex PCR reads with MiXCR, one row per CDR3 protein. The data contain around 190,000 distinct CDR3 sequences, about 33% of them singletons. Sequencing was performed on axillary lymph node tissue. The receptors shown here come from a female donor with breast cancer. Some clones in this sample may be carry-over from other donors' samples.

This clonotype was detected many times. The genes are TRBV7-2 and TRBJ1-5; D gene ambiguous. V shed 5 bases and J shed 1 base, with 9 bases lying between them. The CDR3 sequence is 14 residues long. Per germline, CDR1 SGHTA and CDR2 FQGNSA. CDR3 DNA sequence: TGTGCCAGCAGCACCCAGAGCAGCAATCAGCCCCAGCATTTT. Amino acid sequence: CASSTQSSNQPQHF. The variable domain in full, completed from reference TRBV7-2 and TRBJ1-5, reads GAGVSQSPSNKVTEKGKDVELRCDPISGHTALYWYRQSLGQGLEFLIYFQGNSAPDKSGLPSDRFSAERTGGSVSTLTIQRTQQEDSAVYLCASSTQSSNQPQHFGDGTRLSIL.

Of note for this clonotype: A read error may explain this, as a much larger clone is one base away. Since no conserved phenylalanine or tryptophan closes the CDR3, a read error is the likely cause. The chain carries TRBV6-5 and TRBJ2-7; 10 nucleotides agree with TRBD2. Germline loops: CDR1 MNHEY, CDR2 SVGAGI. This CDR3 has 14 amino acids. The J segment lost 4 bases and the V segment lost 4 bases, leaving 4 bases of the junction unmatched. CDR3 residues: CASSWTSGTYEQYL. The DNA for the CDR3 is TGTGCCAGCAGTTGGACTAGCGGTACTTACGAGCAGTACCTC.

V and J are TRBV6-5 and TRBJ1-1, with TRBD1 as a possible D gene (6 bases). Trimming stripped 0 bases from V and 0 bases from J, with 8 bases between. CDR1 and CDR2 (germline): MNHEY, SVGAGI. The CDR3 has 15 residues. CDR3 nucleotide sequence: TGTGCCAGCAGTTACTCAGACAGGCTGAACACTGAAGCTTTCTTT. Translated, it gives CASSYSDRLNTEAFF.

In the case of this clonotype: One junction end disagrees with the germline gene, perhaps due to a read error. The V and J genes are TRBV10-3 and TRBJ2-3; D is tentatively TRBD1 or TRBD2 (5 bases each). The CDR3 runs to 15 residues. Per germline, CDR1 ENHRY and CDR2 SYGVKD. The CDR3 sequence: CAISESKGSTDTQYF. Written as DNA, the CDR3 is TGTGCCATCAGTGAGTCGAAGGGGAGCACAGATACGCAGTACTTT.

This chain joins TRBV29-1 and TRBJ2-7, with a tentative D call TRBD2 (5 bases). Germline loops: CDR1 SQVTM, CDR2 ANQGSEA. The CDR3 has 12 amino acids. Trimming stripped 8 bases from V and 2 bases from J, with 13 bases between. In DNA, the CDR3 is TGCAGCCCACTCCCCGGGGCCTACGAGCAGTACTTC. It encodes CSPLPGAYEQYF.

The J gene is TRBJ1-6, the V gene TRBV2; no definite D call. Trimming shortened V by 5 bases and J by 5 bases, and 10 bases separated the two germline ends. Per germline, CDR1 SNHLY and CDR2 FYNNEI. The CDR3 extends over 14 amino acids. The CDR3 DNA reads as TGTGCCAGCAGTAAAGACACCAATAATTCACCCCTCCACTTT. Encoded protein: CASSKDTNNSPLHF.

Comments on this clonotype: A much larger clone differs by one base, so this may be a read error. The chain carries TRBV11-3 and TRBJ1-2; TRBD1 matches 10 bases. Germline CDR1 reads SGHNT; CDR2 reads YENEEA. The CDR3 loop spans 15 amino acids. In nucleotides, the CDR3 is TGTGCCAGCAGCCCTGGGGGGACAGGGGACTATAGCTACACCTTC. Translation: CASSPGGTGDYSYTF.

This clonotype was counted a single time. The genes are TRBV2 and TRBJ2-5; TRBD1 agrees at 7 bases. Germline CDR1 SNHLY, CDR2 FYNNEI. This CDR3 spans 15 amino acids. With V trimmed by 4 bases and J by 9 bases, 14 bases remained unmatched. CDR3 DNA sequence: TGTGCCAGCAGTGTAAGACGACAGGGTCATCAGCCCCAGTACTTC. As protein: CASSVRRQGHQPQYF.

In its sample, this clonotype was seen many times. The rearrangement joins TRBV13 to TRBJ2-3; TRBD2 aligns across 7 bases. Germline CDR1 reads PRHDT; CDR2 reads FYEKMQ (reference sequence). The CDR3 contains 15 residues. The V gene end was trimmed by 5 bases and the J gene end by 0 bases; junction bases not matched to a gene: 5. The CDR3 loop is CASSKRTSSTDTQYF. The DNA of the CDR3 is TGTGCCAGCAGCAAAAGGACTAGTAGCACAGATACGCAGTATTTT.

This clonotype was recorded at least ten times. The rearrangement links TRBV13 to TRBJ1-2; D not resolved. The V end was cut by 1 base, the J end by 6 bases, with 9 bases between. CDR3 size: 13 residues. Looked up from germline, CDR1 is PRHDT and CDR2 is FYEKMQ (reference sequence). For the CDR3, the DNA is TGTGCCAGCAGCTTAGCGGAGCGCGATGGCTACACCTTC. Translating gives CASSLAERDGYTF.

At least ten counts were recorded for this clonotype. The rearrangement uses TRBV20-1 and TRBJ1-2; no reliable D call. V lost 0 bases to trimming and J lost 3 bases, with 8 bases between them. Germline-derived CDR1 and CDR2 are DFQATT and SNEGSKA (reference sequence). The length of the CDR3 is 13 residues. The CDR3 reads CSARESEHYGYTF. CDR3 sequence (DNA): TGCAGTGCTAGAGAATCGGAGCACTATGGCTACACCTTC.

Concerning this clonotype: A much larger clone is a single base away; this may be a read error. This chain joins TRBV6-5 and TRBJ1-2; TRBD1 aligns across 7 bases. Trimming cost V 5 bases and J 8 bases; bases outside gene matches: 8. From germline, CDR1 is MNHEY and CDR2 SVGAGI. The CDR3 is made up of 13 amino acids. In DNA, the CDR3 is TGTGCCAGCAGTCCGACAGGGTTCAGGGGCTACACCTTC. Amino acids: CASSPTGFRGYTF.

The V call is TRBV24-1, the J call TRBJ1-3; D call uncertain. Trimming removed 5 bases at V and 0 bases at J, with 16 bases between. Germline values: CDR1 KGHDR, CDR2 SFDVKD. The length of the CDR3 is 17 residues. This CDR3 is CATSGPGRLCSGNTIYF. The CDR3 nucleotides are TGTGCCACCAGTGGCCCTGGGAGGCTGTGCTCTGGAAACACCATATATTTT.

This clonotype was counted only a few times. A much larger clone is a single base away; this may be a read error. This sequence joins TRBV13 and TRBJ1-5; D ambiguous. The CDR3 totals 17 residues. The V end lost 2 bases, the J end lost 2 bases, and 16 bases lay between the germline ends. Germline CDR1 reads PRHDT; CDR2 reads FYEKMQ (reference sequence). The CDR3 coding sequence is TGTGCCAGCAGCTTACGCTCGGGGTTTGGGGGCAATCAGCCCCAGCATTTT. It specifies CASSLRSGFGGNQPQHF.

There are many counts of this clonotype. CDR3 sequence (DNA): TGTGCCAGCAGTGACGGCTTGAGGTTCTTC. Its protein is CASSDGLRFF. V usage is TRBV6-1 and J usage is TRBJ2-1; D not resolved. V dropped 3 bases and J dropped 15 bases, with 9 bases sitting between them. Germline V gene lookup returns CDR1 MNHNS and CDR2 SASEGT. The CDR3 covers 10 residues.

The chain links TRBV19 to TRBJ2-1, with D possibly matching TRBD1 (5 bases). This CDR3 contains 14 residues. V was trimmed by 7 bases and J by 7 bases, leaving 17 bases between them. Germline V gene data show CDR1 as LNHDA and CDR2 as SQIVND (reference sequence). CDR3 sequence: CASTGRELLNEQFF. The CDR3 DNA sequence: TGTGCCAGTACAGGCAGGGAACTTTTGAATGAGCAGTTCTTC.

Ten or more counts support this clonotype. V is TRBV3-1 and J is TRBJ2-4; D is possibly TRBD1 (6 bases). The germline gives CDR1 LGHDT, CDR2 YNNKEL (reference sequence). Trimming cost V 0 bases and J 2 bases, with 14 bases left between them. The CDR3 length is 17 residues. The CDR3 DNA reads TGTGCCAGCAGCCAAGATCGGACAGTCAGGACCAAAAACATTCAGTACTTC. It is translated as CASSQDRTVRTKNIQYF.

This clonotype was seen ten or more times. The V call is TRBV6-5, the J call TRBJ2-5; TRBD1 matches 7 bases. CDR1 and CDR2 (germline): MNHEY, SVGAGI. The J segment lost 4 bases and the V segment lost 6 bases, leaving 11 bases of the junction unmatched. This CDR3 has 15 amino acids. As DNA, the CDR3 is TGTGCCAGCAGCCCTAACAGGGGTGTGGGAGAGACCCAGTACTTC. Amino acids: CASSPNRGVGETQYF.

V usage is TRBV18 and J usage is TRBJ2-2; TRBD1 agrees at 8 bases. V gave up 0 bases and J gave up 7 bases; unmatched junction bases: 4. This CDR3 has 15 amino acids. Germline CDR1 KGHSH, CDR2 LQKENI. CDR3 sequence reads: CASSPPSGGHGELFF. CDR3 bases: TGTGCCAGCTCACCACCGTCAGGGGGCCACGGGGAGCTGTTTTTT.

This clonotype was found many times. V usage is TRBV7-9 and J usage is TRBJ1-2, with D uncertain. CDR1 and CDR2 from the germline V gene are SEHNR and FQNEAQ (reference sequence). The V gene lost 5 bases and the J gene lost 8 bases, with 24 bases spanning the gap. The CDR3 consists of 16 residues. The DNA of the CDR3 is TGTGCCAGCAGCCTAACGGGCCCTACAGCGACGGAGGGCTACACCTTC. The encoded protein is CASSLTGPTATEGYTF.

This clonotype occurred many times. The DNA of the CDR3 is TGTGCCAGCAGCTTAGGGGACATTTGGGGGGGTTCCTACAATGAGCAGTTCTTC. Residues: CASSLGDIWGGSYNEQFF. The gene calls are TRBV7-9 and TRBJ2-1; D is possibly TRBD2 (7 bases). The V gene lost 1 base and the J gene lost 1 base, with 17 bases spanning the gap. Germline loops: CDR1 SEHNR, CDR2 FQNEAQ (reference sequence). The CDR3 is made up of 18 amino acids.

The chain recombines TRBV29-1 with TRBJ1-1, with 8 positions matching TRBD1. This CDR3 has 15 amino acids. V trimming: 0 bases; J trimming: 7 bases; junction bases outside the gene matches: 10. Germline V gene lookup returns CDR1 SQVTM and CDR2 ANQGSEA. This CDR3 is CSVEDDRGMWDEAFF. Written as DNA, the CDR3 is TGCAGCGTTGAAGATGACAGGGGAATGTGGGATGAAGCTTTCTTT.

This clonotype was counted at least ten times. The V gene is TRBV20-1, the J gene TRBJ2-7; a weak D match, TRBD1 (6 bases). CDR1 and CDR2 (germline): DFQATT, SNEGSKA (reference sequence). Trimming took 6 bases from V and 6 from J, leaving 15 bases between them. This CDR3 contains 12 residues. CDR3 nucleotides: TGCAGTGCAACCAGGGGAGAACGCGAGCAGTACTTC. This encodes CSATRGEREQYF.

The chain has TRBV6-5 and TRBJ1-1; 10 nucleotides agree with TRBD1. CDR1 MNHEY and CDR2 SVGAGI come from the germline V gene. CDR3 length: 17 residues. V was pared by 6 bases and J by 5 bases, with 15 bases of the junction left unmatched. For the CDR3, the DNA is TGTGCCAGCAGCTTGGCTAGACAGGGGGCGGCGAGGACTGAAGCTTTCTTT. Translated, it gives CASSLARQGAARTEAFF.